The clone carrying this T cell receptor beta chain came up a few times. The data were taken from a study of read filtering for tumor transcriptome and immune sequencing. V dropped 1 base and J dropped 4; count of bases not matched to a gene: 0. The CDR3 is 13 amino acids. The germline CDR1 and CDR2 sequences are DFQATT and SNEGSKA (reference sequence). This library used roughly 400 ng RNA and molecular barcoded adaptors spanning alpha/delta and beta/gamma chains. Each CDR3 protein is one row after TCRdb ran MiXCR on the reads. The data show some 62,000 distinct CDR3 sequences, approximately 15% seen once.

The sample comprised a population of CD138-negative cells sorted from bone marrow. This clonotype was obtained from a donor aged 40 or over with multiple myeloma. The J gene is TRBJ2-3, the V gene TRBV20-1, with 9 nucleotides matching TRBD1. The CDR3 DNA reads TGCAGTGCTAGAGGACAGGGGGCAGATACGCAGTATTTT. Amino acid sequence: CSARGQGADTQYF.